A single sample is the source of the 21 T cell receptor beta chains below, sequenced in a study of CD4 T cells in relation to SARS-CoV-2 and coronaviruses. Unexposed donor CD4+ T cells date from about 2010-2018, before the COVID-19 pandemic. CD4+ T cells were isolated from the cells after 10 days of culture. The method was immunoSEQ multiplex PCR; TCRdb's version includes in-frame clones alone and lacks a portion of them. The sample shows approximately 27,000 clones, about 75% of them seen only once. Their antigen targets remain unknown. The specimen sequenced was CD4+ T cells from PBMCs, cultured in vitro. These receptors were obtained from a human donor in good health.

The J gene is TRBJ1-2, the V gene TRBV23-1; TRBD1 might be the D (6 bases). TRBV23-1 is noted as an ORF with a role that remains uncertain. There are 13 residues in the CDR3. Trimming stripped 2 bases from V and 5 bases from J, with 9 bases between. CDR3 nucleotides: TGCGCCAGCAGTCAACGGACAGCATATGGCTACACCTTC. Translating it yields CASSQRTAYGYTF.

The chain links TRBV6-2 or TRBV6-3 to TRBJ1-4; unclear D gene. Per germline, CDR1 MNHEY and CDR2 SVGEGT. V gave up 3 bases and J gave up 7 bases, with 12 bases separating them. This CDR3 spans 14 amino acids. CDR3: CASSYSGFGEKLFF. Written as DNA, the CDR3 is TGTGCCAGCAGTTATAGCGGGTTTGGTGAAAAACTGTTTTTT.

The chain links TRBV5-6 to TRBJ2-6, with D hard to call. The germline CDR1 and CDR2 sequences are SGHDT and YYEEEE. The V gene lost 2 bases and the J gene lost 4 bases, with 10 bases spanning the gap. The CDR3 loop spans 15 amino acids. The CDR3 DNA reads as TGTGCCAGCAGCTTTTGGGTAATGGGGGCCAACGTCCTGACTTTC. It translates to CASSFWVMGANVLTF. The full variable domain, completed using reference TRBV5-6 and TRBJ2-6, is DAGVTQSPTHLIKTRGQQVTLRCSPKSGHDTVSWYQQALGQGPQFIFQYYEEEERQRGNFPDRFSGHQFPNYSSELNVNALLLGDSALYLCASSFWVMGANVLTFGAGSRLTVL.

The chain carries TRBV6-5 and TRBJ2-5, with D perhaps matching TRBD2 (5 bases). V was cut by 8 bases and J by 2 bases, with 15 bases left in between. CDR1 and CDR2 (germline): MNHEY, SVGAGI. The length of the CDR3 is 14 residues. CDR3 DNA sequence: TGTGCCAGCTCGGACTCCGTCAGGCAAGAGACCCAGTACTTC. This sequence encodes CASSDSVRQETQYF.

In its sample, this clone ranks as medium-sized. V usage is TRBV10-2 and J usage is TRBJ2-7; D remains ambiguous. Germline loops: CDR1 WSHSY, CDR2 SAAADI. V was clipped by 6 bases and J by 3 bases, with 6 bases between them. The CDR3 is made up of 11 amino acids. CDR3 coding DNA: TGCGCCAGCAGGGGGTTCTACGAGCAGTACTTC. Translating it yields CASRGFYEQYF.

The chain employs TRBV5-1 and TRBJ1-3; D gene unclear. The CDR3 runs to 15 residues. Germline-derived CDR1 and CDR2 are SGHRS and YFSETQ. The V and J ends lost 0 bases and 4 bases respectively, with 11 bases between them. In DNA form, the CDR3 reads TGCGCCAGCAGCTTGGGAACACTTCTCGGAAACACCATATATTTT. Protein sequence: CASSLGTLLGNTIYF.

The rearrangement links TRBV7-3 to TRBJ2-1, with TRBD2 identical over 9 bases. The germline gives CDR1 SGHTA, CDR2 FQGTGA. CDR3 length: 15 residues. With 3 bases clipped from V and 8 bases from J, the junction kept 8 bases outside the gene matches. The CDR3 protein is CASSFAGGPHYEQFF. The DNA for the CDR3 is TGTGCCAGCAGCTTTGCGGGAGGGCCACACTATGAGCAGTTCTTC.

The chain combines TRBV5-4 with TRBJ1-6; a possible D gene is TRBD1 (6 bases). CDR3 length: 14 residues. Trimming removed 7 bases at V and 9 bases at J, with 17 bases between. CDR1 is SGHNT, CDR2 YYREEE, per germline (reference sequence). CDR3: CASRRDNDISPLHF. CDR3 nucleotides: TGTGCCAGCCGCCGGGACAATGATATTTCACCCCTCCACTTT.

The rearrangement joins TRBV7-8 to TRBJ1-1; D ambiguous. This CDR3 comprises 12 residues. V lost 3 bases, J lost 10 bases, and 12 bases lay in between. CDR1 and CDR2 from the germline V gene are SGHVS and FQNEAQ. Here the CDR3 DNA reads TGTGCCAGCAGCTTTCAGGTGCTACGAGCTTTCTTT. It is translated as CASSFQVLRAFF. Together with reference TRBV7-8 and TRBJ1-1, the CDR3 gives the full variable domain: GAGVSQSPRYKVAKRGQDVALRCDPISGHVSLFWYQQALGQGPEFLTYFQNEAQLDKSGLPSDRFFAERPEGSVSTLKIQRTQQEDSAVYLCASSFQVLRAFFGQGTRLTVV.

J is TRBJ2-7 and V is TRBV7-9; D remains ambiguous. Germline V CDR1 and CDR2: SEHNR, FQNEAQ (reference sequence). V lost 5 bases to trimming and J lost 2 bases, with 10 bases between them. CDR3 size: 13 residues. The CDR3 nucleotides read TGTGCCAGCAGCCCCGCCAATCCCTACGAGCAGTACTTC. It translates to CASSPANPYEQYF.

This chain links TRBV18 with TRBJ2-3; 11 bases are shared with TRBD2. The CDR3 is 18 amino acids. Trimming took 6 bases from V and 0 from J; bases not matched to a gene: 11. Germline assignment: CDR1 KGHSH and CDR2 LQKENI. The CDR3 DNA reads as TGTGCCAGCTCGTCAACTAGCGGGAGAACCCTTAGCACAGATACGCAGTATTTT. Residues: CASSSTSGRTLSTDTQYF. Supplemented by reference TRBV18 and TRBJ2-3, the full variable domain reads NAGVMQNPRHLVRRRGQEARLRCSPMKGHSHVYWYRQLPEEGLKFMVYLQKENIIDESGMPKERFSAEFPKEGPSILRIQQVVRGDSAAYFCASSSTSGRTLSTDTQYFGPGTRLTVL.

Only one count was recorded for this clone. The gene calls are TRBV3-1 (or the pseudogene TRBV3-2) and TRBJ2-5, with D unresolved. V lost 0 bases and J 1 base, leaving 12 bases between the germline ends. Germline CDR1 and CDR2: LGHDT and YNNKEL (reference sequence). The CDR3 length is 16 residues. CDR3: CASSQEMWARQETQYF. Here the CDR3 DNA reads TGTGCCAGCAGCCAAGAAATGTGGGCCCGCCAAGAGACCCAGTACTTC.

Here the CDR3 reads CASSPVWRGPSTDTQYF. CDR3 sequence (DNA): TGTGCCAGCAGTCCGGTGTGGCGGGGGCCTAGCACAGATACGCAGTATTTT. This sequence joins TRBV27 and TRBJ2-3; maybe TRBD2 (7 bases). The germline V gene encodes CDR1 MNHEY and CDR2 SMNVEV (reference sequence). CDR3 length: 17 amino acids. V was shortened by 5 bases and J by 0 bases, with 18 bases between the two germline ends.

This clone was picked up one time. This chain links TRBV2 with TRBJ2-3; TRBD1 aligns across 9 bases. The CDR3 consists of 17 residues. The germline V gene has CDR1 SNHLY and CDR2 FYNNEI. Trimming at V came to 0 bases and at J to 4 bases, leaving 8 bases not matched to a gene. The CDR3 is CASSEAGQGGWADTQYF. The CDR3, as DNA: TGTGCCAGCAGTGAAGCGGGACAGGGAGGTTGGGCAGATACGCAGTATTTT.

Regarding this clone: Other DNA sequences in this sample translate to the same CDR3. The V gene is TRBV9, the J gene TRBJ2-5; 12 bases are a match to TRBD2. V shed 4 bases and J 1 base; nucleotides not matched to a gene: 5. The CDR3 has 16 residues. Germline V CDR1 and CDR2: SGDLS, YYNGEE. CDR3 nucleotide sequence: TGTGCCAGCAGCACCCTAGCGGGAGGGCCCCAAGAGACCCAGTACTTC. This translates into CASSTLAGGPQETQYF.

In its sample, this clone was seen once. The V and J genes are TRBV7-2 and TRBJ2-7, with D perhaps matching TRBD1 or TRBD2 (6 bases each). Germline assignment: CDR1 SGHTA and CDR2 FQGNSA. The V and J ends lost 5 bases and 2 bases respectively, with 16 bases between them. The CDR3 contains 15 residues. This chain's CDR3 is CASSQGQGGAYEQYF. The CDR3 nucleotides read TGTGCCAGCAGCCAGGGGCAGGGAGGCGCCTACGAGCAGTACTTC.

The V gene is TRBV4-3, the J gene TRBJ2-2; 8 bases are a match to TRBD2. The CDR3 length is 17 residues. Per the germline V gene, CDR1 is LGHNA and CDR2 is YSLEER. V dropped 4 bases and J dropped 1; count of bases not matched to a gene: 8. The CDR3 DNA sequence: TGCGCCAGCAGCCGTACGGTCAGCGGGGGGAACACCGGGGAGCTGTTTTTT. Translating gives CASSRTVSGGNTGELFF.

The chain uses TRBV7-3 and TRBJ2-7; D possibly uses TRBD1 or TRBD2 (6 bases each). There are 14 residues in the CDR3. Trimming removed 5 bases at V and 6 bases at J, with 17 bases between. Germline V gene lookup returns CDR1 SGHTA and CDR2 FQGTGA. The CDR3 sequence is CASSASGGGGEQYF. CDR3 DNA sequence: TGTGCCAGCAGCGCAAGCGGAGGAGGGGGCGAGCAGTACTTC. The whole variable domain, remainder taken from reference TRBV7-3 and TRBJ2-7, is GAGVSQTPSNKVTEKGKYVELRCDPISGHTALYWYRQSLGQGPEFLIYFQGTGAADDSGLPNDRFFAVRPEGSVSTLKIQRTERGDSAVYLCASSASGGGGEQYFGPGTRLTVT.

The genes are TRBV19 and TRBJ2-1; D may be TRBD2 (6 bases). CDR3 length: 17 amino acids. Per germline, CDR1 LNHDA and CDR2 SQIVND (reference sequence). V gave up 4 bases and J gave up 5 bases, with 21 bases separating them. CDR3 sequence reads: CASSRRDGPAEHNEQFF. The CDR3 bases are TGTGCCAGTAGTAGGAGGGACGGTCCAGCGGAACACAATGAGCAGTTCTTC.

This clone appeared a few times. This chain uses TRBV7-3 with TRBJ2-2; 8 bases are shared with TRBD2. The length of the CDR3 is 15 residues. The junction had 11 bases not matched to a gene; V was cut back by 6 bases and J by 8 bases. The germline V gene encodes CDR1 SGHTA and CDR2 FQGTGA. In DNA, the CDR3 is TGTGCCAGCAGGTCTCTCCAGGCGGGAGGTGGGGAGCTGTTTTTT. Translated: CASRSLQAGGGELFF. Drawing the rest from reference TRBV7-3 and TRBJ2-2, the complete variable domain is GAGVSQTPSNKVTEKGKYVELRCDPISGHTALYWYRQSLGQGPEFLIYFQGTGAADDSGLPNDRFFAVRPEGSVSTLKIQRTERGDSAVYLCASRSLQAGGGELFFGEGSRLTVL.

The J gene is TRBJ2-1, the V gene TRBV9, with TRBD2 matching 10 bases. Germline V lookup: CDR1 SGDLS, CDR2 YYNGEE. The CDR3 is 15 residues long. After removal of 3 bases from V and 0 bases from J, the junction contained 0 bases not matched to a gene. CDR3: CASSERGGSYNEQFF. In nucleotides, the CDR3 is TGTGCCAGCAGCGAGCGGGGGGGCTCCTACAATGAGCAGTTCTTC.